This T cell receptor (beta chain) was sequenced for a study of blood T cell repertoires in COVID-19. Study at large: Acute and convalescent COVID-19 samples came from the United States, Italy and Spain.

CDR3 length equals 12 residues. V was pared by 0 bases and J by 11 bases, with 10 bases between. Germline-derived CDR1 and CDR2 are SGHDN and FVKESK. The table came from immunoSEQ multiplex PCR; TCRdb's copy has only in-frame clones and leaves some out. The data show under 300,000 clones, about 85% seen once. Material: peripheral blood. The chain links TRBV14 to TRBJ1-1; unclear D gene. This sequence was found in a man aged 25 to 45 who had recovered from COVID-19. CDR3: CASSQESFVAFF. CDR3 in DNA: TGTGCCAGCAGCCAAGAGTCCTTTGTCGCTTTCTTT.